These 5 T cell receptor beta chains originate from one sample sequenced in a study of T-cell reconstitution after alpha-beta-depleted transplantation in children. Preparing the TCRbeta library involved the use of unique molecular identifiers. TCRdb called the PCR reads again in MiXCR, with one record for every CDR3 protein. The table shows 95,000 to 120,000 distinct CDR3 sequences, with 5.5% to 6.5% occurring only once. The material sequenced was PBMCs, mostly from graft donor cells, taken 360 days after TCRalphabeta/CD19-depleted stem cell transplant. The receptors stem from a male patient between 2 and 15 years old who had a stem cell transplant for acute lymphoblastic leukemia, so the T cells may come from the graft donor.

There are a few counts of this clonotype. This chain joins TRBV6-2 or TRBV6-3 and TRBJ1-1; D not certain. This CDR3 spans 14 amino acids. The germline V gene has CDR1 MNHEY and CDR2 SVGEGT. The V end was cut by 1 base, the J end by 7 bases, with 13 bases between. CDR3 in DNA: TGTGCCAGCAGTTACTGTGAGAGGGTCTGTGAAGCTTTCTTT. It is translated as CASSYCERVCEAFF.

This clonotype was counted many times. V usage is TRBV25-1 and J usage is TRBJ1-2; D unresolved. Looked up from germline, CDR1 is MGHDK and CDR2 is SYGVNS. CDR3 size: 12 residues. V shed 3 bases and J shed 7 bases, with 9 bases lying between them. This CDR3 is CASSDIVSGYTF. The CDR3 DNA reads as TGTGCCAGCAGTGATATCGTTTCTGGCTACACCTTC.

Many counts were recorded for this clonotype. This sequence joins TRBV20-1 and TRBJ2-1; tentative D call: TRBD2 (6 bases). Trimming cost V 3 bases and J 8 bases, with 14 bases left between them. The germline CDR1 and CDR2 sequences are DFQATT and SNEGSKA (reference sequence). There are 13 residues in the CDR3. In nucleotides, the CDR3 is TGCAGTGCTAGCGGGAGACCCCAAGATGAGCAGTTCTTC. Its protein product is CSASGRPQDEQFF.

The table lists this clonotype with a few counts. The CDR3 reads CASSSPRQPVAQYF. CDR3 DNA: TGTGCCAGCAGCTCTCCCCGACAGCCAGTGGCCCAGTACTTC. The rearrangement links TRBV7-2 to TRBJ2-5, with D possibly matching TRBD1 (5 bases). Trimming removed 4 bases at V and 9 bases at J, with 18 bases between. The CDR3 length is 14 residues. The germline V gene has CDR1 SGHTA and CDR2 FQGNSA.

This clonotype was observed at least ten times. The V gene is TRBV7-2, the J gene TRBJ2-5; weak D call: TRBD2 (6 bases). Germline V CDR1 and CDR2: SGHTA, FQGNSA. Deletions cut 4 bases from V and 5 bases from J, with 17 bases between. The CDR3 covers 15 residues. CDR3 sequence: CASSSGGVAGETQYF. The DNA of the CDR3 is TGTGCCAGCAGCTCCGGCGGGGTAGCAGGGGAGACCCAGTACTTC.